One sample yielded the 15 T cell receptor beta chains listed below, sequenced in a study of blood T cell repertoires in COVID-19 (TCRdb year 2020). Library preparation used the immunoSEQ multiplex PCR assay. TCRdb mirrors the immuneACCESS table, restricted to in-frame sequences. Some clones are absent from its copies; in checked studies, under half trace to an unresolved V gene, and the reason for the others is unknown. For this sample the table gives about 46,000 clones, of which about 87% were detected only once. Together, the top ten hold about an eighth of the sample. Sequencing was carried out using peripheral blood. Receptors were obtained from a human donor with active COVID-19. The donor label of this sample is uncertain.

The chain carries TRBV7-9 and TRBJ2-2, with D maybe TRBD2 (6 bases). The germline V and J ends were trimmed by 6 bases and 4 bases, with 18 bases remaining between them. CDR1 is SEHNR and CDR2 is FQNEAQ in the germline V gene (reference sequence). The CDR3 length is 16 residues. CDR3 region: CASSTLEGPGTGELFF. The CDR3 DNA sequence: TGTGCCAGCAGTACGCTGGAGGGCCCGGGCACCGGGGAGCTGTTTTTT.

This clone showed up just once. The genes are TRBV5-1 and TRBJ2-1; no clear D gene. The V end was cut by 4 bases, the J end by 7 bases, with 18 bases between. CDR3 length: 15 amino acids. The V gene's germline CDR1 is SGHRS and CDR2 YFSETQ. DNA of the CDR3: TGCGCCAGCAGCCCGAATTCGCGCCAATCTAATGAGCAGTTCTTC. This translates into CASSPNSRQSNEQFF.

In this sample, this clone turned up once. This chain uses TRBV5-1 with TRBJ2-3, with 12 bases identical to TRBD2. From germline, CDR1 is SGHRS and CDR2 YFSETQ. The CDR3 length is 16 residues. Trimming took 3 bases from V and 5 from J; bases not matched to a gene: 7. The CDR3 DNA follows: TGCGCCAGCAGCTCCGCTAGCGGGGGGGCCCAAGATACGCAGTATTTT. Its translation: CASSSASGGAQDTQYF.

This clone was seen only once. This chain links TRBV2 with TRBJ1-5; weak D call: TRBD1 (5 bases). V was shortened by 0 bases and J by 5 bases, with 11 bases between the two germline ends. The CDR3 runs to 15 residues. Germline-derived CDR1 and CDR2 are SNHLY and FYNNEI. CDR3 sequence (DNA): TGTGCCAGCAGTGAAGCCGGACCGGGGGATCAGCCCCAGCATTTT. It is translated as CASSEAGPGDQPQHF. The complete variable domain, with remaining parts taken from reference TRBV2 and TRBJ1-5, reads EPEVTQTPSHQVTQMGQEVILRCVPISNHLYFYWYRQILGQKVEFLVSFYNNEISEKSEIFDDQFSVERPDGSNFTLKIRSTKLEDSAMYFCASSEAGPGDQPQHFGDGTRLSIL.

The CDR3 nucleotides are TGTGCCAGCTCTCCGGGACAGTCAATGAACACTGAAGCTTTCTTT. Its protein product is CASSPGQSMNTEAFF. The chain joins TRBV2 to TRBJ1-1; TRBD1 agrees at 7 bases. With 8 bases clipped from V and 0 bases from J, the junction kept 9 bases outside the gene matches. The germline V gene has CDR1 SNHLY and CDR2 FYNNEI. There are 15 residues in the CDR3.

This rearrangement joins TRBV12-5 to TRBJ1-4; 9 positions agree with TRBD1. V lost 9 bases and J lost 0; bases outside the gene matches: 2. The CDR3 extends over 14 amino acids. CDR1 is LGHNT, CDR2 FRNRAP, per germline. The CDR3 reads CASHRGPTNEKLFF. In DNA, the CDR3 is TGTGCTAGCCACAGGGGGCCAACTAATGAAAAACTGTTTTTT. Full variable domain (outside the CDR3, taken from reference TRBV12-5 and TRBJ1-4): DARVTQTPRHKVTEMGQEVTMRCQPILGHNTVFWYRQTMMQGLELLAYFRNRAPLDDSGMPKDRFSAEMPDATLATLKIQPSEPRDSAVYFCASHRGPTNEKLFFGSGTQLSVL.

The J gene is TRBJ1-4, the V gene TRBV4-3; D gene ambiguous. V was cut by 0 bases and J by 1 base, with 9 bases left in between. The CDR3 contains 16 residues. The germline V gene has CDR1 LGHNA and CDR2 YSLEER. Written as DNA, the CDR3 is TGCGCCAGCAGCCAAGAATATACCAGAACTAATGAAAAACTGTTTTTT. This translates into CASSQEYTRTNEKLFF.

This clone was detected only once. The genes are TRBV5-4 and TRBJ2-5; D gene unclear. The CDR3 loop spans 12 amino acids. CDR1 and CDR2 (germline): SGHNT, YYREEE (reference sequence). With 0 bases removed from V and 2 bases from J, the gap between germline ends came to 2 bases. The CDR3 protein is CASSLAQETQYF. The DNA of the CDR3 is TGTGCCAGCAGCTTGGCTCAAGAGACCCAGTACTTC.

The genes are TRBV6-5 and TRBJ2-7; tentative D call: TRBD1 (6 bases). The V and J ends lost 6 bases and 0 bases respectively, with 12 bases between them. The CDR3 is 14 amino acids. Per the germline V gene, CDR1 is MNHEY and CDR2 is SVGAGI. CDR3 sequence reads: CASSLSDSSYEQYF. The CDR3 nucleotides read TGTGCCAGCAGCCTATCGGACAGCTCCTACGAGCAGTACTTC.

This chain uses TRBV11-3 with TRBJ1-4; possibly TRBD1 for D (5 bases). From germline, CDR1 is SGHNT and CDR2 YENEEA. V lost 1 base to trimming and J lost 5 bases, with 11 bases between them. This CDR3 is 15 amino acids long. The CDR3 sequence is CASSLGGHSNEKLFF. The CDR3 region has the DNA TGTGCCAGCAGCTTAGGAGGACACTCGAATGAAAAACTGTTTTTT.

The chain recombines TRBV9 with TRBJ2-1; TRBD2 might be the D (5 bases). Germline CDR1 reads SGDLS; CDR2 reads YYNGEE. This CDR3 has 15 residues. V lost 2 bases to trimming and J lost 0 bases, with 9 bases between them. CDR3 region: CASSVMGSSYNEQFF. The CDR3 nucleotides read TGTGCCAGCAGCGTTATGGGGAGCTCCTACAATGAGCAGTTCTTC.

The chain recombines TRBV20-1 with TRBJ2-5, with 13 nucleotides matching TRBD2. V dropped 3 bases and J dropped 5; count of bases not matched to a gene: 15. The CDR3 is made up of 18 amino acids. Germline CDR1 is DFQATT and CDR2 is SNEGSKA (reference sequence). This CDR3 reads CSASAPGLAGLGVETQYF. Here the CDR3 DNA reads TGCAGTGCTAGTGCTCCGGGACTAGCGGGGCTGGGCGTTGAGACCCAGTACTTC.

The V call is TRBV9, the J call TRBJ1-6, with TRBD1 matching over 8 bases. This CDR3 has 15 residues. V shed 2 bases, J shed 7 bases, and the junction held 5 bases outside the gene matches. Germline CDR1 SGDLS, CDR2 YYNGEE. CDR3 residues: CASSVLQGGNSPLHF. The CDR3 coding sequence is TGTGCCAGCAGCGTTTTACAGGGGGGCAATTCACCCCTCCACTTT.

This clone was detected once. V and J are TRBV9 and TRBJ1-1; 9 positions agree with TRBD1. Germline V lookup: CDR1 SGDLS, CDR2 YYNGEE. The CDR3 extends over 15 amino acids. The V segment lost 4 bases and the J segment 0 bases; nucleotides outside the gene matches: 4. The CDR3 DNA reads TGTGCCAGCAGCAGGACAGGGGACGTGAACACTGAAGCTTTCTTT. Its protein is CASSRTGDVNTEAFF.

The count of this clone is one. This rearrangement joins TRBV5-5 to TRBJ1-2; D call uncertain. The CDR3 runs to 13 residues. The germline CDR1 and CDR2 sequences are SGHKS and YYEKEE (reference sequence). V was cut by 0 bases and J by 2 bases, with 5 bases left in between. The CDR3 is CASSLVQNYGYTF. DNA of the CDR3: TGTGCCAGCAGCTTGGTTCAGAACTATGGCTACACCTTC.